One and the same sample provided the 32 T cell receptor beta chains below, sequenced in a study of CXCR3-negative and CXCR3-positive naive CD8 T cells. Overall study findings and caveats: Relative to CXCR3-negative naive cells, CXCR3-positive naive cells had more hydrophobic TRB CDR3s.

No antigens are known for them. 5' RACE with UMI labels generated the TRB cDNA libraries. TCRdb reprocessed the 5' RACE reads, keeping one entry per CDR3 protein, no DNA. The table counts roughly 60,000 distinct CDR3 sequences; roughly 0.8% lies in the top ten. Sample: naive CXCR3+ CD8+ T cells from blood. The sample's subset: CD45RO-CCR7+CD27+CD95- naive CD8+ T cells expressing CXCR3 (TNR3+). All receptors derive from a human donor in good health. Some clones in this sample may be carry-over from other donors' samples.

The chain has TRBV29-1 and TRBJ2-7; without DNA, the TCRdb call of TRBD1 cannot be checked. The CDR3 is made up of 13 amino acids. From germline, CDR1 is SQVTM and CDR2 ANQGSEA. The CDR3 loop is CSVEQGPLFEQYF.

V and J are TRBV6-5 and TRBJ1-5. This CDR3 spans 12 amino acids. Germline assignment: CDR1 MNHEY and CDR2 SVGAGI. CDR3 amino acids: CASSYSGQPQHF.

V is TRBV27 and J is TRBJ2-1. Germline V gives CDR1 MNHEY, CDR2 SMNVEV (reference sequence). The CDR3 is 13 residues long. The CDR3 here is CASSASSYNEQFF.

The gene calls are TRBV7-3 and TRBJ2-1; the TCRdb call, TRBD2, lacks DNA for checking. The CDR3 sequence is 15 residues long. Germline lookup yields CDR1 SGHTA and CDR2 FQGTGA. CDR3 region: CASSLMAGGHNEQFF.

The chain recombines TRBV9 with TRBJ1-2. Per germline, CDR1 SGDLS and CDR2 YYNGEE. This CDR3 has 13 amino acids. The CDR3 loop is CASSVEDNYGYTF.

This rearrangement joins TRBV7-9 to TRBJ2-7; TCRdb designates TRBD1, a call that cannot be tested without DNA. This CDR3 is 13 amino acids long. From germline, CDR1 is SEHNR and CDR2 FQNEAQ (reference sequence). This CDR3 is CASSAGRLYEQYF. The full variable domain, its missing parts supplied by reference TRBV7-9 and TRBJ2-7, is DTGVSQNPRHKITKRGQNVTFRCDPISEHNRLYWYRQTLGQGPEFLTYFQNEAQLEKSRLLSDRFSAERPKGSFSTLEIQRTEQGDSAMYLCASSAGRLYEQYFGPGTRLTVT.

V gene TRBV25-1 combines with J gene TRBJ1-1. Germline values: CDR1 MGHDK, CDR2 SYGVNS. The CDR3 has 12 residues. The CDR3 region is CASSELLTKAFF.

The chain links TRBV7-9 to TRBJ1-5; TCRdb gives TRBD1 as the D gene, but with no DNA this cannot be confirmed. The germline V gene has CDR1 SEHNR and CDR2 FQNEAQ (reference sequence). This CDR3 region has 15 residues. CDR3 loop: CATTPGTAINQPQHF.

V usage is TRBV6-2 or TRBV6-3 and J usage is TRBJ2-7; TCRdb proposes TRBD2, but this gene call is untestable without DNA. The CDR3 spans 15 residues. Germline loops: CDR1 MNHEY, CDR2 SVGEGT. The CDR3 protein is CASSYAASGAYEQYF.

This chain connects TRBV29-1 to TRBJ1-2. The CDR3 extends over 11 amino acids. Looked up from germline, CDR1 is SQVTM and CDR2 is ANQGSEA. CDR3 loop: CSVGSDYGYTF.

The rearrangement links TRBV28 to TRBJ2-7; TCRdb's D call, TRBD1, is unchecked because there is no DNA. The CDR3 loop spans 15 amino acids. Germline-derived CDR1 and CDR2 are MDHEN and SYDVKM. CDR3 amino acids: CASSFRAGVIYEQYF. The full variable domain, rest sourced from reference TRBV28 and TRBJ2-7, is DVKVTQSSRYLVKRTGEKVFLECVQDMDHENMFWYRQDPGLGLRLIYFSYDVKMKEKGDIPEGYSVSREKKERFSLILESASTNQTSMYLCASSFRAGVIYEQYFGPGTRLTVT.

The rearrangement joins TRBV20-1 to TRBJ2-7; as DNA is missing, the TRBD2 call by TCRdb cannot be tested. Germline assignment: CDR1 DFQATT and CDR2 SNEGSKA (reference sequence). CDR3 length equals 14 residues. Here the CDR3 reads CSAAAAAGGYEQYF.

The chain recombines TRBV7-2 with TRBJ1-1; TCRdb's D gene call, TRBD1, goes unchecked for lack of DNA. The CDR3 totals 15 residues. The germline V gene has CDR1 SGHTA and CDR2 FQGNSA. The CDR3: CASSLTPGQSTEAFF.

The rearrangement joins TRBV2 to TRBJ1-1. CDR1 SNHLY and CDR2 FYNNEI come from the germline V gene. CDR3 length equals 12 residues. The CDR3 region is CASSDIGTEAFF.

The genes are TRBV7-9 and TRBJ1-4; there is no DNA to check the TCRdb D call of TRBD1. The germline gives CDR1 SEHNR, CDR2 FQNEAQ (reference sequence). CDR3 length: 15 residues. The CDR3 region is CTSSKLGTGNEKLFF.

The V gene is TRBV4-3, the J gene TRBJ2-1; TCRdb's D gene call, TRBD1, goes unchecked for lack of DNA. Germline values: CDR1 LGHNA, CDR2 YSLEER. CDR3 length: 15 residues. This CDR3 is CASSHLQGAKNEQFF.

The rearrangement links TRBV9 to TRBJ1-1; without DNA, the TCRdb call of TRBD1 cannot be checked. This CDR3 contains 14 residues. The germline V gene has CDR1 SGDLS and CDR2 YYNGEE. The CDR3 here is CASSPGTENTEAFF.

This chain links TRBV29-1 with TRBJ1-1; TCRdb calls TRBD1, which cannot be checked without DNA. Germline CDR1 is SQVTM and CDR2 is ANQGSEA. There are 14 residues in the CDR3. The CDR3 loop is CSGGNREANTEAFF.

V is TRBV7-6 and J is TRBJ2-7; TCRdb returns TRBD1, unconfirmable since there is no DNA. Germline-derived CDR1 and CDR2 are SGHVS and FNYEAQ. This CDR3 is 15 amino acids long. CDR3 residues: CASSLDRDISYEQYF.

The chain couples TRBV28 to TRBJ1-5. The germline gives CDR1 MDHEN, CDR2 SYDVKM. This CDR3 is built from 12 residues. The CDR3 sequence: CASSDIGQPQHF.

This chain links TRBV29-1 with TRBJ2-7; TCRdb indicates TRBD1, and absent DNA this call remains unverified. This CDR3 comprises 17 residues. Germline V gene data show CDR1 as SQVTM and CDR2 as ANQGSEA. The CDR3 here is CSVVSSSQGPRGHEQYF.

This chain uses TRBV12-3 or TRBV12-4 with TRBJ1-2; as DNA is missing, the TRBD1 call by TCRdb cannot be tested. The CDR3 consists of 17 residues. The CDR3 spells CASRSGTGASTDYGYTF.

The rearrangement uses TRBV27 and TRBJ2-1; TCRdb reports TRBD1, a call that lacks DNA to check it against. Germline CDR1 reads MNHEY; CDR2 reads SMNVEV (reference sequence). The CDR3 consists of 16 residues. CDR3 residues: CASSLFVGGLANEQFF.

The chain links TRBV12-3 or TRBV12-4 to TRBJ1-2; the TCRdb D gene call, TRBD1, has no DNA to confirm it. The CDR3 totals 16 residues. The CDR3 protein is CASSSRQGAYNYGYTF.

The CDR3 is CASTSYNEQFF. The chain couples TRBV6-2 or TRBV6-3 to TRBJ2-1. The CDR3 is made up of 11 amino acids. From germline, CDR1 is MNHEY and CDR2 SVGEGT.

The chain links TRBV20-1 to TRBJ2-7; the D gene TCRdb calls, TRBD2, cannot be checked with no DNA. The CDR3 length is 14 residues. Germline assignment: CDR1 DFQATT and CDR2 SNEGSKA (reference sequence). CDR3 loop: CSAPPEGLTYEQYF.

V is TRBV12-3 or TRBV12-4 and J is TRBJ1-2; there is no DNA to check the TCRdb D call of TRBD1. This CDR3 region has 17 residues. The CDR3 here is CASSPRMGAATNYGYTF.

V usage is TRBV12-3 or TRBV12-4 and J usage is TRBJ2-7; lacking DNA, the TRBD1 call made by TCRdb goes unchecked. CDR3 length: 14 residues. CDR3 residues: CASSARDGFYEQYF.

The chain links TRBV5-5 to TRBJ2-3; absent DNA, TCRdb's TRBD1 call cannot be checked. The CDR3 covers 16 residues. Germline CDR1 is SGHKS and CDR2 is YYEKEE (reference sequence). This chain's CDR3 is CASSLLGGRSTDTQYF.

The chain uses TRBV21-1 and TRBJ2-7; the D gene TCRdb calls, TRBD1, cannot be checked with no DNA. TRBV21-1 is a pseudogene locus. The CDR3 has 15 amino acids. CDR3 region: CASSSLNRGHYEQYF.

The chain joins TRBV9 to TRBJ2-7; the TRBD1 assignment by TCRdb is unverifiable without DNA. From germline, CDR1 is SGDLS and CDR2 YYNGEE. CDR3 length: 15 residues. The CDR3 region is CASSGAGTGIYEQYF. The complete variable domain, with remaining parts taken from reference TRBV9 and TRBJ2-7, reads DSGVTQTPKHLITATGQRVTLRCSPRSGDLSVYWYQQSLDQGLQFLIQYYNGEERAKGNILERFSAQQFPDLHSELNLSSLELGDSALYFCASSGAGTGIYEQYFGPGTRLTVT.

This sequence joins TRBV7-8 and TRBJ2-4. The CDR3 consists of 15 residues. The germline CDR1 and CDR2 sequences are SGHVS and FQNEAQ. The CDR3 is CASSLGRRAKNIQYF.